The clone carrying this T cell receptor beta chain has just one count. Its antigen is still unknown. The sample is drawn from a study of shared clonotypes between healthy human individuals. About the research overall: Three plates each covered CD4 naive and memory; CD8 naive two, CD8 memory one. The study's findings and limits: Generation probabilities were higher for clonotypes shared across all four sorted-subset donors than for unshared ones. Between a handful of donors, naive CD4 clonotypes were shared at a level of about 5%.

Both subsets, CD45RA+ naive and CD45RA-negative memory, were split from the CD4+ cells. The CDR3 covers 17 residues. In germline, CDR1 is LNHDA, CDR2 SQIVND (reference sequence). The V gene end was trimmed by 4 bases and the J gene end by 2 bases; junction bases not matched to a gene: 14. Here immunoSEQ multiplex PCR was the method, and the copy in TCRdb shows in-frame clones only, minus some. The profile shows some 550,000 clones, roughly 97% of them singletons. Sequencing was performed on naive CD4+ T cells sorted from blood. Subset indicated: CD45RA+ positively selected. The origin of this receptor is a woman aged 30 to 39 in good health. The chain couples TRBV19 to TRBJ2-7; 7 positions match TRBD2. The CDR3 is CASSTRGSSGEAYEQYF. In DNA form, the CDR3 reads TGTGCCAGTAGTACCCGGGGTTCCAGCGGGGAGGCCTACGAGCAGTACTTC.